Below are 2 T cell receptor beta chains sequenced from a single sample in a study of CXCR3-negative and CXCR3-positive naive CD8 T cells (dated by TCRdb to the late 2010s). Instrument used: NextSeq 550. The Human TCR Profiling Kit (MiLaboratory) was used to make UMI-labeled 5' RACE TRB cDNA libraries. TCRdb reprocessed the public reads and reports one entry per CDR3 protein sequence, without DNA. For this sample, the table gives over 20,000 distinct CDR3 sequences. The ten biggest clones cover 2.8% of the sample. The sample was naive CXCR3- CD8+ T cells from blood. The cell subset or site tag for this specimen amounts to: CD45RO-CCR7+CD27+CD95- naive CD8+ T cells lacking CXCR3 (TNR3-). The source is a human donor in good health. Some clones in this sample may be carry-over from other donors' samples.

This clonotype is called large based on its frequency. The rearrangement uses TRBV29-1 and TRBJ2-7; the D call from TCRdb, TRBD1, cannot be confirmed without DNA. CDR3 length: 13 residues. The germline V gene has CDR1 SQVTM and CDR2 ANQGSEA. The CDR3: CSVSQGAFYEQYF.

This chain joins TRBV21-1 and TRBJ2-1; without DNA, the TCRdb call of TRBD1 cannot be checked. TRBV21-1 constitutes a pseudogene. This CDR3 is built from 12 residues. Here the CDR3 reads CASTTRGHEQFF.